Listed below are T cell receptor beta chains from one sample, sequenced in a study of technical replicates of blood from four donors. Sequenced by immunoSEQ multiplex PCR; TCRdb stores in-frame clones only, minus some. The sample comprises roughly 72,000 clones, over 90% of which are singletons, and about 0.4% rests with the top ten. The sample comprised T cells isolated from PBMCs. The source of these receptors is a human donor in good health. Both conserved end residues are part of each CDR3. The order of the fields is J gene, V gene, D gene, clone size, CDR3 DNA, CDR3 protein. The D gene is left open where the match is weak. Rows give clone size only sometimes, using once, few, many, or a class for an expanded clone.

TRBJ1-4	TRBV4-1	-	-	TGCGCCAGCAGCCAAGTGCAGGGCTCTAATGAAAAACTGTTTTTT	CASSQVQGSNEKLFF
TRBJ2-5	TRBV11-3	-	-	TGTGCCAGCAGCCATTCAGCGTTCCAAGAGACCCAGTACTTC	CASSHSAFQETQYF
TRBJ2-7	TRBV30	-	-	TGTGCCTGGAGTTCACGGGATGGGCAGTACTTC	CAWSSRDGQYF
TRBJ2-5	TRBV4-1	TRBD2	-	TGCGCCAGCAGCCACTTAGCGGGGGAACAAGAGACCCAGTACTTC	CASSHLAGEQETQYF
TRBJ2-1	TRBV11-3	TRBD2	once	TGTGCCAGCAGCCGAGAGCTAGCGGGAGGGCCTCATGAGCAGTTCTTC	CASSRELAGGPHEQFF
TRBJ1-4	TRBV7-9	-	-	TGTGCCAGCAGCGCCGACAGGGAAAAACTGTTTTTT	CASSADREKLFF
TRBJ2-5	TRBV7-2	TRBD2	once	TGTGCCAGCAGCTTAGGCCTAGCGGGACTGGAGACCCAGTACTTC	CASSLGLAGLETQYF
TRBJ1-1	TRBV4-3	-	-	TGCGCCAGCAGCCAAGATCTCGAGGGAACTGAAGCTTTCTTT	CASSQDLEGTEAFF
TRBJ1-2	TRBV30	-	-	TGTGCCTGGAGTTCCGGGGGTGGCTACACCTTC	CAWSSGGGYTF
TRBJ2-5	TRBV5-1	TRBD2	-	TGCGCCAGCAGCTTGTCTCTAGCGGGGGGTCGGGAGACCCAGTACTTC	CASSLSLAGGRETQYF
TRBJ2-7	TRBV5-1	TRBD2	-	TGCGCCAGCGGTAACCTAGCGGGAGGGTTCGAGCAGTACTTC	CASGNLAGGFEQYF
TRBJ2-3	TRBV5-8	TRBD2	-	TGTGCCAGCAGCTTGTTCCGGGAGGTAGATACGCAGTATTTT	CASSLFREVDTQYF
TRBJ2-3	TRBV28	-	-	TGTGCCAGCAAGTCTAGCGGCACAGATACGCAGTATTTT	CASKSSGTDTQYF
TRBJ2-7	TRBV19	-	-	TGTGCCAGTAGTCTTGACAGATCCTACGAGCAGTACTTC	CASSLDRSYEQYF
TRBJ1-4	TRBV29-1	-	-	TGCAGCGTTGCCTTAGGGGGAACTAATGAAAAACTGTTTTTT	CSVALGGTNEKLFF
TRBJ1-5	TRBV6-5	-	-	TGTGCCAGCAGCCACGGGCCTCCAGGGGATCAGCCCCAGCATTTT	CASSHGPPGDQPQHF
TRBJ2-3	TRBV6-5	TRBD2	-	TGTGCCAGCAGTAACCATCTAGCGGGCACAGATACGCAGTATTTT	CASSNHLAGTDTQYF
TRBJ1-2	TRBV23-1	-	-	TGCGCCAGCAGTCAAGAGGGTGACTATGGCTACACCTTC	CASSQEGDYGYTF
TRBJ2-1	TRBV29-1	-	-	TGCAGCGTACCGGGAGCTCCCAATGAGCAGTTCTTC	CSVPGAPNEQFF
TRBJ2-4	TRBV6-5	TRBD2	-	TGTGCCAGCAGTTACTCGGTGGGAGGGGCCAAAAACATTCAGTACTTC	CASSYSVGGAKNIQYF
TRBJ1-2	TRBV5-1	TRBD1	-	TGCGCCAGCACTCCTCCGGGACAGAAATATGGCTACACCTTC	CASTPPGQKYGYTF
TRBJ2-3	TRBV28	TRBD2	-	TGTGCCAGCAGTTTATTAGCGGGTCGCACAGATACGCAGTATTTT	CASSLLAGRTDTQYF
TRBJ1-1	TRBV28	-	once	TGTGCCCTGAGAAAGACGGGGGGAACCACTGAAGCTTTCTTT	CALRKTGGTTEAFF
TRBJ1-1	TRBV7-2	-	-	TGTGCCAGCAGCTTAGTCTGGCCGGGGAATGAAGCTTTCTTT	CASSLVWPGNEAFF
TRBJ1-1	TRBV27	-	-	TGTGCCAGCAACCTGGGGAGGAACACTGAAGCTTTCTTT	CASNLGRNTEAFF
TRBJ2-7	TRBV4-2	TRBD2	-	TGTGCCAGCAGCCAAGAGCCGGGACTAGCGGGAGGAGGCGAGCAGTACTTC	CASSQEPGLAGGGEQYF
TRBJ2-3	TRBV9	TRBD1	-	TGTGCCAGCAGCCCCGGGACAGGGGACACAGATACGCAGTATTTT	CASSPGTGDTDTQYF
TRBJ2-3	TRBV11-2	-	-	TGTGCCAGCAGCTTAGATTTCGGGGACACAGATACGCAGTATTTT	CASSLDFGDTDTQYF
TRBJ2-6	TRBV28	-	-	TGTGCCAGCAGTCCCACGGGACAACTAGTCTCTGGGGCCAACGTCCTGACTTTC	CASSPTGQLVSGANVLTF
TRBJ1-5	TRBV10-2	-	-	TGCGCCAGCAGTGAGTCGATTACGACAGAATATCAGCCCCAGCATTTT	CASSESITTEYQPQHF
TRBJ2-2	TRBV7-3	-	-	TGTGCCAGCAGCTTCAGGGGTTTTGGCGGGGAGCTGTTTTTT	CASSFRGFGGELFF
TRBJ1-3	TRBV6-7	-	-	TGTGCCAGCAGTTACTCGAGGGGAGGAGGAAACACCATATATTTT	CASSYSRGGGNTIYF
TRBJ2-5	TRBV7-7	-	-	TGTGCTAGCAGCTACGGACAGACTCAAGAGACCCAGTACTTC	CASSYGQTQETQYF
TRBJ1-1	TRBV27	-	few	TGTGCCAGCAGTTTAAGGCCGAGGACTGAAGCTTTCTTT	CASSLRPRTEAFF
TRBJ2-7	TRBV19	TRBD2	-	TGTGCCAGTAGTGCTAGCGGGAGGGCCAGAAGATACGAGCAGTACTTC	CASSASGRARRYEQYF
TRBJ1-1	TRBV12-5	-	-	TGTGCTAGTGGTTTGGACTTCTCCACGCGAGGGAACACTGAAGCTTTCTTT	CASGLDFSTRGNTEAFF
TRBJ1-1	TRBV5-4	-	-	TGTGCCAGCAGCCCGGTCGGCAGGGACACTGAAGCTTTCTTT	CASSPVGRDTEAFF
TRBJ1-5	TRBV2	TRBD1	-	TGTGCCAGCAGTTTGGGACAGGGAATTCAGCCCCAGCATTTT	CASSLGQGIQPQHF
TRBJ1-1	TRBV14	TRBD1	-	TGTGCCAGCAGCCCGGGGACAGGTCTTGAAGCTTTCTTT	CASSPGTGLEAFF
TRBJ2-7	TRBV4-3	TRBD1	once	TGCGCCAGCAGCCTGGGACAGGGACCCTACGAGCAGTACTTC	CASSLGQGPYEQYF
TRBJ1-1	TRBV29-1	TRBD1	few	TGCAGCGTTCCGGGACAGGGAATCGTGAATCGACGTGAAGCTTTCTTT	CSVPGQGIVNRREAFF
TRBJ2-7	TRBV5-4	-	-	TGTGCCAGCAGCTTGGTGGAGGGACCGGAGCAGTACTTC	CASSLVEGPEQYF
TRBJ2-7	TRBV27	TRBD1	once	TGTGCCAGCAGTTTATCGGGGGACAGAAGCTACGAGCAGTACTTC	CASSLSGDRSYEQYF
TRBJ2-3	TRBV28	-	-	TGTGCCAGCAGTTTAGCGGGATACACAGATACGCAGTATTTT	CASSLAGYTDTQYF
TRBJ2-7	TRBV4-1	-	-	TGCGCCAGCAGCCCGACTGGTCAGAGCTCCTACGAGCAGTACTTC	CASSPTGQSSYEQYF
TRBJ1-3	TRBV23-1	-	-	TGCGCCAGCAGTCTCCGGACAGACGGAAACACCATATATTTT	CASSLRTDGNTIYF
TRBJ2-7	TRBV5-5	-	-	TGTGCCAGCAGCTTGGCCCATTACGAGCAGTACTTC	CASSLAHYEQYF
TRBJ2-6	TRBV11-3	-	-	TGTGCCAGCAGCAGAGGCGTGGCTGGGGCCAACGTCCTGACTTTC	CASSRGVAGANVLTF
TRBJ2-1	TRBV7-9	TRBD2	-	TGTGCCAGCAGCGACCCGGGACTAGCGATCAATGAGCAGTTCTTC	CASSDPGLAINEQFF
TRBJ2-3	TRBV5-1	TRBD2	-	TGCGCCAGCAGCTCGACCCTAGCCGGGAGGGTCACAAATACGCAGTATTTT	CASSSTLAGRVTNTQYF
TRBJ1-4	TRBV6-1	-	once	TGTGCCAGCAGAGACGAACGGGGAACTAATGAAAAACTGTTTTTT	CASRDERGTNEKLFF
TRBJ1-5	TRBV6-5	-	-	TGTGCCAGCAGTATGGACAGTGATCAGCCCCAGCATTTT	CASSMDSDQPQHF